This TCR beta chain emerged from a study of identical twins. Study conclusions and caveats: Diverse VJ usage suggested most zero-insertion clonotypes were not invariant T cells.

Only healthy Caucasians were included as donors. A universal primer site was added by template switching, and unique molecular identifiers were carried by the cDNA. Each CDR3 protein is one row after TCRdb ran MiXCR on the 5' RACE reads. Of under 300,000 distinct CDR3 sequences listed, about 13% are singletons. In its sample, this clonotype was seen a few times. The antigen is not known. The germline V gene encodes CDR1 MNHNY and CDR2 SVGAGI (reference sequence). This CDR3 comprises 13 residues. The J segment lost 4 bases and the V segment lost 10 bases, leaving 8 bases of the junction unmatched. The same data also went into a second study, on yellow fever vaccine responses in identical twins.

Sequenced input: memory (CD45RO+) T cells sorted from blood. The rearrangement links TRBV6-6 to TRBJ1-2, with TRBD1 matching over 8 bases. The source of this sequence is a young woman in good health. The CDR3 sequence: CAIRQGPAYGYTF. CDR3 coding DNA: TGTGCCATAAGACAGGGGCCCGCCTATGGCTACACCTTC.